One T cell receptor beta chain is described in this entry. Its matching antigen is unknown. Sorted populations were all over 98% pure. This CDR3 comprises 15 residues. J gave up 5 bases and V 4 bases, and 7 bases lay outside the gene matches. Germline CDR1 SEHNR, CDR2 FQNEAQ (reference sequence). These data belong to a study of beta chain features in type 1 diabetes. Study-level results: When Type 1 diabetes patients were examined, their TCRB CDR3s proved moderately but significantly shorter in all four CD4+ subsets.

Expressed TCRB transcripts got sequenced, as all isolated RNA was reverse transcribed. Here immunoSEQ multiplex PCR was the method, and the copy in TCRdb shows in-frame clones only, minus some. The sample yields a few hundred thousand clones, approximately 13% seen once. The sample taken for sequencing was naive CD4+ T cells from blood. The gene calls are TRBV7-9 and TRBJ2-7, with 11 bases that match TRBD2. This sequence was found in a young man with type 1 diabetes. The CDR3, as DNA: TGTGCCAGCAGCTCATCTACTAGCGGGGGACACGAGCAGTACTTC. This translates into CASSSSTSGGHEQYF.